This T cell receptor (beta chain) was captured by sequencing in a study of human thymus T cells. With V trimmed by 4 bases and J by 0 bases, 9 bases remained unmatched. Germline CDR1 and CDR2: SGHVS and FNYEAQ. This CDR3 is built from 18 residues. The repertoire was sequenced with immunoSEQ multiplex PCR; TCRdb's copy has only in-frame clones and lacks some. This table has tens of thousands of clones, 90% to 95% appearing once. The source of the thymus tissue was resections taken during corrective heart surgery. This sequence originates from a girl younger than two with a congenital heart defect but otherwise immunologically healthy. This chain connects TRBV7-6 to TRBJ2-7, with 13 bases fitting TRBD2. Source material: thymus tissue. The CDR3 sequence: CASSSLAGGPRSSYEQYF. As DNA, the CDR3 is TGTGCCAGCAGCTCACTAGCGGGAGGGCCGAGAAGCTCCTACGAGCAGTACTTC.